This TCR beta chain emerged from a study of identical twins. Study results and limitations: Modelling underestimated the level of out-of-frame TCR alpha sharing observed in monozygotic twins. Whereas memory repertoires showed no such difference, abundant cord blood beta clonotypes carried fewer insertions.

The germline V gene has CDR1 SGHDT and CDR2 YYEEEE. Between the trimmed V and J ends, which lost 2 bases and 6 bases, there was a span of 12 bases. This CDR3 comprises 13 residues. cDNA carried unique molecular identifiers, and a universal primer site was added by template switching. TCRdb reprocessed the 5' RACE reads with MiXCR, giving one entry per CDR3 protein. The profile shows approximately 500,000 distinct CDR3 sequences, 20% to 30% of them singletons. Regarding this clonotype: No antigen is known for it.

This same sample was also part of a study on T cells expressing NK-cell markers.

The TCR originated in a woman in her late teens or twenties in good health. Sample: CD4+ T cells sorted from blood. The rearrangement uses TRBV5-6 and TRBJ2-7; a possible D gene is TRBD2 (5 bases). The CDR3 sequence: CASSFGERSEQYF. CDR3 DNA: TGTGCCAGCAGCTTTGGGGAGAGGTCCGAGCAGTACTTC. The whole variable domain, filled in from reference TRBV5-6 and TRBJ2-7, reads DAGVTQSPTHLIKTRGQQVTLRCSPKSGHDTVSWYQQALGQGPQFIFQYYEEEERQRGNFPDRFSGHQFPNYSSELNVNALLLGDSALYLCASSFGERSEQYFGPGTRLTVT.